This T cell receptor beta chain was sequenced for a study of blood T cell repertoires in COVID-19. Study summary: Sites across the United States, Italy and Spain contributed samples from acute and convalescent COVID-19. Sample material is recorded as cDNA or gDNA derived from T cells, B-cell-depleted T cells, or PBMCs.

V gave up 5 bases and J gave up 4 bases, with 16 bases separating them. Per the germline V gene, CDR1 is KGHDR and CDR2 is SFDVKD. The CDR3 runs 15 residues. Authors' processing steps: It was from reference gene primer amplification that nucleated cell counts were estimated. Repertoires were generated with immunoSEQ multiplex PCR, while TCRdb's copy carries only in-frame clones and drops some. D and trimming come from the DNA, and the V and J calls and clone size come from that table. Counted here are 61,000 or so clones, 65% to 80% occurring once; the ten biggest clones make up 5.5%. This TCR was recovered from a woman in her seventies with acute or convalescent COVID-19. The specimen sequenced was peripheral blood. The rearrangement uses TRBV24-1 and TRBJ2-5; tentative D call: TRBD1 (8 bases). The CDR3 sequence is CATSGQQGEGETQYF. The DNA of the CDR3 is TGTGCCACCAGTGGACAACAGGGGGAGGGAGAGACCCAGTACTTC.